The T cell receptor beta chain described here comes from a study of shared clonotypes between healthy human individuals. Libraries were prepared by immunoSEQ multiplex PCR; TCRdb keeps only in-frame clonotypes and omits some of them. The data contain 2 million to 2.5 million clones, 90% to 96% of them singletons. Study-level points and caveats: Clonotypes not shared had lower generation probabilities than those common to all four donors. Estimated richness values were generally larger in naive subsets than in memory subsets.

There are 14 residues in the CDR3. Looked up from germline, CDR1 is MNHEY and CDR2 is SVGAGI. Trimming pared 7 bases from V and 0 bases from J, leaving 9 bases between. In the case of this clone: The antigen is unknown.

This chain uses TRBV6-5 with TRBJ2-2; D may be TRBD1 (6 bases). This TCR was sampled from a man in his late teens or twenties in good health. Source material: naive CD4+ T cells sorted from blood. Subset defined: CD45RA+ positively selected. CDR3 DNA: TGTGCCAGCAATCAGGGGTCGAACACCGGGGAGCTGTTTTTT. It is translated as CASNQGSNTGELFF.